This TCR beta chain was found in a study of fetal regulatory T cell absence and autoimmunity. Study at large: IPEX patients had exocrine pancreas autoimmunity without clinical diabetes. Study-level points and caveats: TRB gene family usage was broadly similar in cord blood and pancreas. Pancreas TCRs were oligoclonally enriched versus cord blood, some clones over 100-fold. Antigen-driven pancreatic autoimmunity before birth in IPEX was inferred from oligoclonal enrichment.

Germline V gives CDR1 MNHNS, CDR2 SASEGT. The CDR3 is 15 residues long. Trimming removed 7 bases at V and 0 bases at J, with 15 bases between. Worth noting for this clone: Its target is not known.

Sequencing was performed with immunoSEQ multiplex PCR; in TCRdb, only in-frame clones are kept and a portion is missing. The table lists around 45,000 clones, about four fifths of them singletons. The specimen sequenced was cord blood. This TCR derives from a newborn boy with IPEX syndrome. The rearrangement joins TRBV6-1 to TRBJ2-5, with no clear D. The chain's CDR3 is CASTLSILYQETQYF. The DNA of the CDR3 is TGTGCCAGCACCCTCTCGATTCTGTACCAAGAGACCCAGTACTTC.